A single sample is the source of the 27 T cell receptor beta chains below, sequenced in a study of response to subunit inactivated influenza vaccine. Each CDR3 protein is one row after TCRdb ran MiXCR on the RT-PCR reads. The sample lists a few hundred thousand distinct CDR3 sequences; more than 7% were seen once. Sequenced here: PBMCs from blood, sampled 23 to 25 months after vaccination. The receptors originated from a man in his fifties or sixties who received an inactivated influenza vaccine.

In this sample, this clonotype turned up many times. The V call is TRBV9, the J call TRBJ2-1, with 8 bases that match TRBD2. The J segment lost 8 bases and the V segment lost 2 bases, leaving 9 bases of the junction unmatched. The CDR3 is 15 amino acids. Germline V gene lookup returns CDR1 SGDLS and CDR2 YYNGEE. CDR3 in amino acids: CASSVLAGTSDEQFF. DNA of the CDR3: TGTGCCAGCAGCGTTCTAGCGGGTACCTCTGATGAGCAGTTCTTC. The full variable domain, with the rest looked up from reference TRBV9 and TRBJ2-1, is DSGVTQTPKHLITATGQRVTLRCSPRSGDLSVYWYQQSLDQGLQFLIQYYNGEERAKGNILERFSAQQFPDLHSELNLSSLELGDSALYFCASSVLAGTSDEQFFGPGTRLTVL.

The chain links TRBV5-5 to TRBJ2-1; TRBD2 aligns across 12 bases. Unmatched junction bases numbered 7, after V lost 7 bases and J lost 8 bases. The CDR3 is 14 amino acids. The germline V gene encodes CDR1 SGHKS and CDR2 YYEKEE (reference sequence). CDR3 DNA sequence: TGTGCCAGCGGCCCTAGCGGGGGGGCTCATGAGCAGTTCTTC. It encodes CASGPSGGAHEQFF.

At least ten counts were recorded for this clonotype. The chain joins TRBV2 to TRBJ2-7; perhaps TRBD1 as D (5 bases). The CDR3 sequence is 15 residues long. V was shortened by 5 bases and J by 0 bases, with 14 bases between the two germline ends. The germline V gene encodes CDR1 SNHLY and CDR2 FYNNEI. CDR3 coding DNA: TGTGCCAGCAGTAAAGGGGTTACTCCCTCCTACGAGCAGTACTTC. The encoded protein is CASSKGVTPSYEQYF.

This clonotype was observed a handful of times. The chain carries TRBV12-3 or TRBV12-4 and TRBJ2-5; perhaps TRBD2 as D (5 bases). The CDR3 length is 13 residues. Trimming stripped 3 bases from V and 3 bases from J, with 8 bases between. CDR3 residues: CASSFDGKETQYF. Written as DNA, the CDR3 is TGTGCCAGCAGTTTCGACGGGAAAGAGACCCAGTACTTC.

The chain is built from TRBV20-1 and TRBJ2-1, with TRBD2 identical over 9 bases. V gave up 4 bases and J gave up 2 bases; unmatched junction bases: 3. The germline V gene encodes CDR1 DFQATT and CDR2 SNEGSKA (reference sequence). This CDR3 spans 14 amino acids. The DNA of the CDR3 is TGCAGTGCTACCTTAGCGGGAGCCTACAATGAGCAGTTCTTC. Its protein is CSATLAGAYNEQFF.

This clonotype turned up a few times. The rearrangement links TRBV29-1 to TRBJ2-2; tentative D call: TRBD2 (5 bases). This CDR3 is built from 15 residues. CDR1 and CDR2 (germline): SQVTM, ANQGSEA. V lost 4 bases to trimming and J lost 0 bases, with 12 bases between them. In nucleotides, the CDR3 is TGCAGCGTTGGAGGAGGCATCGCGAACACCGGGGAGCTGTTTTTT. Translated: CSVGGGIANTGELFF.

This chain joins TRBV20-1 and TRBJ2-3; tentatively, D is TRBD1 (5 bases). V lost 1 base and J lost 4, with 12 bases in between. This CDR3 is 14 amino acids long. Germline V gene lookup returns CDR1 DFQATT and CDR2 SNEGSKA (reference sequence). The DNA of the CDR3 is TGCAGTGCTAGAGGGCAGGGTGGCCCAGATACGCAGTATTTT. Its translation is CSARGQGGPDTQYF.

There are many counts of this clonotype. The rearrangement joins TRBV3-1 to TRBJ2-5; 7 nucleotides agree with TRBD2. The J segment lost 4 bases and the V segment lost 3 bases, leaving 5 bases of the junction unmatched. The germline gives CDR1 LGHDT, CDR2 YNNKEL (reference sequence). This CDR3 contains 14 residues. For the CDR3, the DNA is TGTGCCAGCAGCCAGGGGACTACGGGAGAGACCCAGTACTTC. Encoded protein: CASSQGTTGETQYF.

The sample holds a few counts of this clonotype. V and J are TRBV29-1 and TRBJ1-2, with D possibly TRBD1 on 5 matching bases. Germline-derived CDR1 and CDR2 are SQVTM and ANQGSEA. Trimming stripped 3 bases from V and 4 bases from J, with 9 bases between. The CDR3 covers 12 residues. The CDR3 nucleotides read TGCAGCGTTGATGCCGGGACCTATGGCTACACCTTC. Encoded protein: CSVDAGTYGYTF.

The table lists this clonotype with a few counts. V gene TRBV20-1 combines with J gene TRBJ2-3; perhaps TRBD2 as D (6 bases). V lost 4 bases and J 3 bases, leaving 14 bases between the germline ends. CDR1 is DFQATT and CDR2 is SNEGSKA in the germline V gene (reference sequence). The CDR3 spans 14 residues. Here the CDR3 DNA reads TGCAGTGCTATGGACTACCTTGGGACAGATACGCAGTATTTT. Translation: CSAMDYLGTDTQYF.

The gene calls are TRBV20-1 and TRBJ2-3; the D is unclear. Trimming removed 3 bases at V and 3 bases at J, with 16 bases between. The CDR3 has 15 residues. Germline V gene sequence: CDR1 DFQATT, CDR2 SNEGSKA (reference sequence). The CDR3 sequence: CSASAESALTDTQYF. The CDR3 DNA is TGCAGTGCTAGTGCGGAGAGCGCATTAACAGATACGCAGTATTTT.

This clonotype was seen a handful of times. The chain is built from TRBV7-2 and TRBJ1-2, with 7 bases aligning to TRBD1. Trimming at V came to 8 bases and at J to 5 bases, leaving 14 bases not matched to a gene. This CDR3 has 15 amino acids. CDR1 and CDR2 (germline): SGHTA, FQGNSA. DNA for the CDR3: TGTGCCAGCCGGGGGGGGGACAGCAAGGCTTATGGCTACACCTTC. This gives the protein CASRGGDSKAYGYTF. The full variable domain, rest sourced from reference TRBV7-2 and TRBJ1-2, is GAGVSQSPSNKVTEKGKDVELRCDPISGHTALYWYRQSLGQGLEFLIYFQGNSAPDKSGLPSDRFSAERTGGSVSTLTIQRTQQEDSAVYLCASRGGDSKAYGYTFGSGTRLTVV.

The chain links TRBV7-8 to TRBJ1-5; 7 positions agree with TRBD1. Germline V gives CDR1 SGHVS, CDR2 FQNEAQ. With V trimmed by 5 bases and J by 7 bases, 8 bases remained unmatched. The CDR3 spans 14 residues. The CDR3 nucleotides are TGTGCCAGCAGCCTGGACAGGTTAGGGCAGCCCCAGCATTTT. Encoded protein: CASSLDRLGQPQHF.

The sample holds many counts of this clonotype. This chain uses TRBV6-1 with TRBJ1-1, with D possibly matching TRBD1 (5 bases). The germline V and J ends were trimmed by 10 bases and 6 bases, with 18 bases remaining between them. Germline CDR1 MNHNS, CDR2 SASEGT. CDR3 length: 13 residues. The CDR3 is CATTTGERAEAFF. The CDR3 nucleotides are TGTGCCACCACTACGGGGGAGAGAGCTGAAGCTTTCTTT.

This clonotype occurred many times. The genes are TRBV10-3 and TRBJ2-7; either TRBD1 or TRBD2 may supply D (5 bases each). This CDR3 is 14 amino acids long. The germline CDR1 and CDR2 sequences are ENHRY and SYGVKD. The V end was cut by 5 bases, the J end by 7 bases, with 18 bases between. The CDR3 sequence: CAISFSREGREQYF. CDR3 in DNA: TGTGCCATCAGTTTCTCTCGCGAGGGGCGAGAGCAGTACTTC.

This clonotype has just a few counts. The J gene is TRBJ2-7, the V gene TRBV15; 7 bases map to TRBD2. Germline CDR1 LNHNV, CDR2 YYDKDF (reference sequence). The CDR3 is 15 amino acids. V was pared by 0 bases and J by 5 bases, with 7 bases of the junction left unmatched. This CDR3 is CATSRDGRFDHEQYF. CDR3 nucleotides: TGTGCCACCAGCAGAGACGGGAGGTTCGACCACGAGCAGTACTTC. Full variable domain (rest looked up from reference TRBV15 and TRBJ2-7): DAMVIQNPRYQVTQFGKPVTLSCSQTLNHNVMYWYQQKSSQAPKLLFHYYDKDFNNEADTPDNFQSRRPNTSFCFLDIRSPGLGDTAMYLCATSRDGRFDHEQYFGPGTRLTVT.

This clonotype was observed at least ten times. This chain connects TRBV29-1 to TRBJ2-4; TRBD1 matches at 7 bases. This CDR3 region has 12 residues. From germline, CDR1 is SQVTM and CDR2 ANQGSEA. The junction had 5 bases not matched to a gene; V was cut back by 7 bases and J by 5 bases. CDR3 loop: CSGSGGENIQYF. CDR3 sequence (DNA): TGCAGCGGATCAGGGGGAGAAAACATTCAGTACTTC.

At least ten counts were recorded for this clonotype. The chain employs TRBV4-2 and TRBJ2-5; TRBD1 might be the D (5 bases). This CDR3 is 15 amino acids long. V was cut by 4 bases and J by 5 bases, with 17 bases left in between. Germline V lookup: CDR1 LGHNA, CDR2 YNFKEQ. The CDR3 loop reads CASSLHRARAETQYF. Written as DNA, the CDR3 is TGTGCCAGCAGCCTCCACCGAGCCAGGGCGGAGACCCAGTACTTC.

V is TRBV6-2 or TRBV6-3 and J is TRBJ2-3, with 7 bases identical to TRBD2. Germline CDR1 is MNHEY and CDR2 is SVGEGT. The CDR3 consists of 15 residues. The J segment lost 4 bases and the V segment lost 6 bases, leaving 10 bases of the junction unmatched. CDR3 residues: CASREMRLAADTQYF. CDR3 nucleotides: TGTGCCAGCAGGGAAATGCGACTAGCAGCAGATACGCAGTATTTT.

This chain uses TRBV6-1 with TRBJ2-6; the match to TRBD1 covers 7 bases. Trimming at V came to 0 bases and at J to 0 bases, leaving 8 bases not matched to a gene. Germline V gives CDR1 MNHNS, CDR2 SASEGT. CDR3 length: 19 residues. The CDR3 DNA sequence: TGTGCCAGCAGTGAAGCGGGACAGATAGTAATCTCTGGGGCCAACGTCCTGACTTTC. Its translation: CASSEAGQIVISGANVLTF.

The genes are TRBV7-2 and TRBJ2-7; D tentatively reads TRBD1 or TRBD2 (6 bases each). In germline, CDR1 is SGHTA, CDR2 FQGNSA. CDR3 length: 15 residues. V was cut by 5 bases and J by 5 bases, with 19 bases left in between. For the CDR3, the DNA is TGTGCCAGCAGCCTGGGGGGTGGACAGAGAAACGAGCAGTACTTC. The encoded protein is CASSLGGGQRNEQYF.

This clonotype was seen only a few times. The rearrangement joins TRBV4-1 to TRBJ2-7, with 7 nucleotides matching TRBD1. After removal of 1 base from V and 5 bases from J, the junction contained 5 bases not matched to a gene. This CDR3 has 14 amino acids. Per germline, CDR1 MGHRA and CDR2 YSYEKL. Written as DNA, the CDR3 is TGCGCCAGCAGCCAAGGACAGGGTCAAGACGAGCAGTACTTC. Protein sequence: CASSQGQGQDEQYF.

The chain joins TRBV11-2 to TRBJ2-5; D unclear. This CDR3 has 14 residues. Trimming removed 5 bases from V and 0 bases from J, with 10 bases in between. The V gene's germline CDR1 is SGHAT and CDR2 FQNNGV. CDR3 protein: CASSPTQYQETQYF. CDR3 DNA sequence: TGTGCCAGCAGCCCGACCCAGTACCAAGAGACCCAGTACTTC.

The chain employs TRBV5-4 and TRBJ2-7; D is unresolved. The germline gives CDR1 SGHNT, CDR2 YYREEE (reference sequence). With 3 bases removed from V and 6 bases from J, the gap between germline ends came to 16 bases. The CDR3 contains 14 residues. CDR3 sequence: CASSSNTLPGEQYF. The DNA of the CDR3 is TGTGCCAGCAGCTCGAACACCCTTCCCGGCGAGCAGTACTTC.

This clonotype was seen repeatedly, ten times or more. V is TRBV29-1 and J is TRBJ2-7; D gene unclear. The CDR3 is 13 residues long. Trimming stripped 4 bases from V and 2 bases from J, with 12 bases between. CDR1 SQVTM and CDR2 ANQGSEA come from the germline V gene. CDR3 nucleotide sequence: TGCAGCGTTGGTGGGCGAGCTACCTACGAGCAGTACTTC. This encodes CSVGGRATYEQYF.

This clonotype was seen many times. The CDR3 sequence: CASSQGLAGTTDTQYF. Written as DNA, the CDR3 is TGCGCCAGCAGCCAAGGACTAGCGGGGACCACAGATACGCAGTATTTT. This chain connects TRBV5-1 to TRBJ2-3, with 12 bases matching TRBD2. Germline values: CDR1 SGHRS, CDR2 YFSETQ. After removal of 4 bases from V and 2 bases from J, the junction contained 5 bases not matched to a gene. The CDR3 length is 16 residues. The whole variable domain, remainder taken from reference TRBV5-1 and TRBJ2-3, is KAGVTQTPRYLIKTRGQQVTLSCSPISGHRSVSWYQQTPGQGLQFLFEYFSETQRNKGNFPGRFSGRQFSNSRSEMNVSTLELGDSALYLCASSQGLAGTTDTQYFGPGTRLTVL.

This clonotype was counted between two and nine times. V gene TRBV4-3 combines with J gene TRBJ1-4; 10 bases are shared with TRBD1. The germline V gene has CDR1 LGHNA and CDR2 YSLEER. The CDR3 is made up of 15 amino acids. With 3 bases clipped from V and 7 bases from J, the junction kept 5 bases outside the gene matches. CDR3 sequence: CASSQTGGKGEKLFF. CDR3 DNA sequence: TGCGCCAGCAGCCAGACAGGGGGCAAAGGTGAAAAACTGTTTTTT.